The clone carrying this T cell receptor beta chain was counted a few times. The antigen is unknown. At one of its ends the junction is not consistent with the germline gene, which may arise from a read error. This sample is part of a study of blood T cells in healthy people across ages. Study conclusions and caveats: Bulk PBMC profiling left naive and antigen-experienced comparisons inconclusive.

The authors isolated at least 6 million PBMCs per sample. The CDR3 extends over 16 amino acids. CDR1 is SGHRS and CDR2 is YFSETQ in the germline V gene. PCR was performed a second time for about 7 to 12 cycles using a sample-barcoded 5' primer and a J-beta primer mix. CDR3-containing paired-end reads numbering at least 2.5 million came from each sample. A single record per CDR3 protein comes from TCRdb applying MiXCR to the 5' RACE reads. Of more than 900,000 distinct CDR3 sequences listed, under 30% are singletons. These data also featured in a second study, about T cells of mothers and their children. This second report adds: In each mother, TCR beta CDR3 reads exceeded 8 million; in each child, they numbered around 3 million.

The gene calls are TRBV5-1 and TRBJ1-4, with TRBD1 as a possible D gene (6 bases). The origin of this receptor is a girl aged 2-10 years in good health. Sequenced sample: blood. The CDR3 nucleotides are TGCGTCAGCAGCTTTGGGGCCACAGGGACTAATGAAAAACTGTTTTTT. As protein: CVSSFGATGTNEKLFF.